The 30 T cell receptor beta chains below come from one sample, sequenced in a study of control samples from healthy donors and cancer patients. Libraries were prepared by immunoSEQ multiplex PCR; TCRdb keeps only in-frame clonotypes and omits some of them. The sample has around 110,000 clones, approximately 90% seen once. The sequencing input was PBMCs. All receptors derive from a woman between 50 and 59 years old with colorectal cancer.

A word on this clone: Other DNA variants within this sample encode the same CDR3. The chain joins TRBV5-1 to TRBJ1-1; unclear D gene. V lost 0 bases to trimming and J lost 2 bases, with 8 bases between them. Germline CDR1 and CDR2: SGHRS and YFSETQ. CDR3 size: 14 residues. For the CDR3, the DNA is TGCGCCAGCAGCTTGGTCAGTCTCAACACTGAAGCTTTCTTT. As protein: CASSLVSLNTEAFF.

The chain uses TRBV5-4 and TRBJ2-2; TRBD1 matches at 7 bases. J gave up 0 bases and V 1 base, and 12 bases lay outside the gene matches. Germline V lookup: CDR1 SGHNT, CDR2 YYREEE (reference sequence). CDR3 size: 19 residues. CDR3 in DNA: TGTGCCAGCAGCTTGAATGGTCGGTCGGGGACAGCGAACACCGGGGAGCTGTTTTTT. Its protein product is CASSLNGRSGTANTGELFF. Together with reference TRBV5-4 and TRBJ2-2, the CDR3 gives the full variable domain: ETGVTQSPTHLIKTRGQQVTLRCSSQSGHNTVSWYQQALGQGPQFIFQYYREEENGRGNFPPRFSGLQFPNYSSELNVNALELDDSALYLCASSLNGRSGTANTGELFFGEGSRLTVL.

DNA for the CDR3: TGTGCCAGCAGCTGGGGACTAGCGGGAGCAAAGAGGGGGACCCAGTACTTC. Amino acids: CASSWGLAGAKRGTQYF. This sequence joins TRBV7-8 and TRBJ2-5, with TRBD2 matching 14 bases. Trimming at V came to 4 bases and at J to 7 bases, leaving 11 bases not matched to a gene. The CDR3 totals 17 residues. CDR1 SGHVS and CDR2 FQNEAQ come from the germline V gene.

V and J are TRBV29-1 and TRBJ1-5; D possibly corresponds to TRBD1 (6 bases). The CDR3 extends over 12 amino acids. V shed 7 bases and J shed 1 base, with 8 bases lying between them. Germline CDR1 SQVTM, CDR2 ANQGSEA. This CDR3 reads CSAGASNQPQHF. The CDR3 DNA reads TGCAGCGCGGGGGCGAGCAATCAGCCCCAGCATTTT.

The rearrangement links TRBV19 to TRBJ1-1, with 8 bases fitting TRBD1. The CDR3 is 13 amino acids. Losses at the gene ends were 7 bases for V and 5 bases for J; bases not matched to a gene: 6. CDR1 is LNHDA, CDR2 SQIVND, per germline (reference sequence). CDR3 nucleotide sequence: TGTGCCAGTACCCACCGACAGGGGACTGAAGCTTTCTTT. Translation gives CASTHRQGTEAFF. The whole variable domain, filled in from reference TRBV19 and TRBJ1-1, reads DGGITQSPKYLFRKEGQNVTLSCEQNLNHDAMYWYRQDPGQGLRLIYYSQIVNDFQKGDIAEGYSVSREKKESFPLTVTSAQKNPTAFYLCASTHRQGTEAFFGQGTRLTVV.

This clone was detected only once. This rearrangement joins TRBV9 to TRBJ2-2; 7 nucleotides match TRBD1. The J segment lost 2 bases and the V segment lost 4 bases, leaving 5 bases of the junction unmatched. The V gene's germline CDR1 is SGDLS and CDR2 YYNGEE. This CDR3 has 15 residues. The CDR3 protein is CASSPTGSNTGELFF. CDR3 coding DNA: TGTGCCAGCAGCCCGACAGGGAGCAACACCGGGGAGCTGTTTTTT.

This clone was counted once. The chain uses TRBV28 and TRBJ2-1; D unclear. The germline gives CDR1 MDHEN, CDR2 SYDVKM. CDR3 length: 15 residues. V was clipped by 5 bases and J by 5 bases, with 16 bases between them. This chain's CDR3 is CASSTVVNYNNEQFF. The CDR3 DNA reads as TGTGCCAGCAGTACTGTAGTGAACTATAACAATGAGCAGTTCTTC.

The chain is built from TRBV2 and TRBJ2-6; no definite D call. The CDR3 covers 14 residues. Germline CDR1 SNHLY, CDR2 FYNNEI. V lost 8 bases to trimming and J lost 0 bases, with 8 bases between them. The CDR3 DNA reads TGTGCCAGCGTATCAGGCTCTGGGGCCAACGTCCTGACTTTC. Translated: CASVSGSGANVLTF.

The V call is TRBV9, the J call TRBJ2-5, with TRBD1 matching over 11 bases. The CDR3 is made up of 15 amino acids. Germline V lookup: CDR1 SGDLS, CDR2 YYNGEE. Losses at the gene ends were 4 bases for V and 4 bases for J; bases not matched to a gene: 6. Here the CDR3 DNA reads TGTGCCAGCAGCTTTCGGACAGGGGGCGCAGAGACCCAGTACTTC. It specifies CASSFRTGGAETQYF.

This chain connects TRBV18 to TRBJ1-1, with 8 bases fitting TRBD1. Germline values: CDR1 KGHSH, CDR2 LQKENI. The CDR3 length is 14 residues. Unmatched junction bases numbered 5, after V lost 4 bases and J lost 4 bases. CDR3 in DNA: TGTGCCAGCTCACGTTCCGGACAGGGCACTGAAGCTTTCTTT. This translates into CASSRSGQGTEAFF.

The gene calls are TRBV2 and TRBJ2-7; D is perhaps TRBD2 (7 bases). The CDR3 is 14 residues long. Germline assignment: CDR1 SNHLY and CDR2 FYNNEI. V was clipped by 6 bases and J by 3 bases, with 15 bases between them. The CDR3 loop reads CASRPPGGYYEQYF. CDR3 DNA: TGTGCCAGCAGACCCCCGGGGGGCTACTACGAGCAGTACTTC.

The rearrangement links TRBV3-1 (or the pseudogene TRBV3-2) to TRBJ2-2; D is ambiguous. Trimming removed 7 bases from V and 0 bases from J, with 6 bases in between. This CDR3 is 13 amino acids long. Per germline, CDR1 LGHDT and CDR2 YNNKEL (reference sequence). CDR3 DNA sequence: TGTGCCAGCACGAGAGCGAACACCGGGGAGCTGTTTTTT. It yields the protein CASTRANTGELFF.

The V call is TRBV2, the J call TRBJ2-6; D not certain. V was cut by 4 bases and J by 1 base, with 5 bases left in between. Germline CDR1 and CDR2: SNHLY and FYNNEI. There are 14 residues in the CDR3. The CDR3 protein is CASSVWSGANVLTF. The CDR3 DNA reads TGTGCCAGCAGTGTTTGGTCTGGGGCCAACGTCCTGACTTTC.

This chain connects TRBV10-3 to TRBJ1-1; unclear D gene. The ends were cut back, 2 bases at V and 1 base at J, with 8 bases in the middle. Germline loops: CDR1 ENHRY, CDR2 SYGVKD. The CDR3 length is 14 residues. The CDR3 sequence: CAISENSQNTEAFF. Written as DNA, the CDR3 is TGTGCCATCAGTGAGAACAGCCAGAACACTGAAGCTTTCTTT.

The chain couples TRBV18 to TRBJ2-3, with D perhaps matching TRBD1 or TRBD2 (5 bases each). Germline V gene sequence: CDR1 KGHSH, CDR2 LQKENI. V was cut by 3 bases and J by 1 base, with 11 bases left in between. This CDR3 is 15 amino acids long. CDR3 loop: CASSPTGAGTDTQYF. DNA of the CDR3: TGTGCCAGCTCACCCACCGGGGCCGGCACAGATACGCAGTATTTT.

V gene TRBV5-1 combines with J gene TRBJ2-7; TRBD2 matches at 11 bases. The V gene end was trimmed by 2 bases and the J gene end by 6 bases; junction bases not matched to a gene: 7. Germline CDR1 is SGHRS and CDR2 is YFSETQ. The CDR3 runs to 15 residues. The DNA of the CDR3 is TGCGCCAGCAGCTTCCTTAGCGGGGGGGTCGGCGAGCAGTACTTC. Amino acid sequence: CASSFLSGGVGEQYF. Full variable domain (remainder filled in from reference TRBV5-1 and TRBJ2-7): KAGVTQTPRYLIKTRGQQVTLSCSPISGHRSVSWYQQTPGQGLQFLFEYFSETQRNKGNFPGRFSGRQFSNSRSEMNVSTLELGDSALYLCASSFLSGGVGEQYFGPGTRLTVT.

This clone was counted a single time. This rearrangement joins TRBV5-1 to TRBJ2-7; perhaps TRBD1 as D (5 bases). The CDR3 spans 14 residues. V gave up 0 bases and J gave up 2 bases, with 9 bases separating them. From germline, CDR1 is SGHRS and CDR2 YFSETQ. The CDR3 coding sequence is TGCGCCAGCAGCTTGGATCGACAGACCTACGAGCAGTACTTC. Amino acids: CASSLDRQTYEQYF.

The V and J genes are TRBV2 and TRBJ2-2; maybe TRBD2 (6 bases). Trimming removed 4 bases at V and 4 bases at J, with 13 bases between. The CDR3 runs 15 residues. Germline V CDR1 and CDR2: SNHLY, FYNNEI. The CDR3 here is CASSVASVGTGELFF. The CDR3 nucleotides read TGTGCCAGCAGTGTTGCTAGCGTCGGCACCGGGGAGCTGTTTTTT.

The chain's CDR3 is CASSHGQGGTDTQYF. For the CDR3, the DNA is TGCGCCAGCAGTCACGGACAGGGTGGCACAGATACGCAGTATTTT. The V gene is TRBV5-1, the J gene TRBJ2-3; 8 positions match TRBD1. The length of the CDR3 is 15 residues. Germline V gives CDR1 SGHRS, CDR2 YFSETQ. J was trimmed by 1 base and V by 5 bases; bases with no gene match: 6.

The chain links TRBV5-8 to TRBJ2-7; D not certain. V dropped 2 bases and J dropped 2 bases, with 20 bases sitting between them. CDR3 size: 17 residues. Germline CDR1 SGHTS, CDR2 YDEGEE. CDR3 amino acids: CASSFWVQIRMPYEQYF. CDR3 nucleotides: TGTGCCAGCAGCTTTTGGGTCCAGATTAGAATGCCCTACGAGCAGTACTTC.

This chain links TRBV12-3 or TRBV12-4 with TRBJ2-1, with TRBD1 matching 8 bases. The CDR3 is 13 amino acids. Losses at the gene ends were 4 bases for V and 7 bases for J; bases not matched to a gene: 3. The CDR3 DNA follows: TGTGCCAGCAGTTCCTACAGGGGGAATGAGCAGTTCTTC. This codes for CASSSYRGNEQFF.

This clone appeared a single time. The chain has TRBV12-5 and TRBJ2-1; 10 nucleotides agree with TRBD1. The CDR3 loop spans 15 amino acids. V shed 1 base and J 8 bases; nucleotides not matched to a gene: 5. Germline assignment: CDR1 LGHNT and CDR2 FRNRAP. CDR3: CASGLGTGGGYEQFF. The CDR3 nucleotides read TGTGCTAGTGGTTTGGGGACAGGGGGTGGGTATGAGCAGTTCTTC.

This chain joins TRBV9 and TRBJ1-4; no definite D call. The CDR3 loop spans 16 amino acids. Germline loops: CDR1 SGDLS, CDR2 YYNGEE. The V and J ends lost 4 bases and 0 bases respectively, with 13 bases between them. The CDR3 sequence is CASSSRPEATNEKLFF. CDR3 nucleotides: TGTGCCAGCAGCTCCCGGCCGGAAGCAACTAATGAAAAACTGTTTTTT.

The V gene is TRBV15, the J gene TRBJ1-6; 7 bases map to TRBD1. Germline assignment: CDR1 LNHNV and CDR2 YYDKDF (reference sequence). Trimming at V came to 5 bases and at J to 11 bases, leaving 9 bases not matched to a gene. This CDR3 region has 14 residues. The CDR3 DNA reads as TGTGCCACCAGCGCGACAGGGAGGTATCCACCCCTCCACTTT. Its translation is CATSATGRYPPLHF.

The J gene is TRBJ2-1, the V gene TRBV20-1; D gene uncertain. CDR3 length: 11 amino acids. Germline-derived CDR1 and CDR2 are DFQATT and SNEGSKA (reference sequence). The ends were cut back, 0 bases at V and 7 bases at J, with 4 bases in the middle. The CDR3 sequence: CSARDGNEQFF. DNA for the CDR3: TGCAGTGCTAGAGACGGAAATGAGCAGTTCTTC.

This sequence joins TRBV2 and TRBJ2-3; 7 positions agree with TRBD2. This CDR3 has 15 amino acids. Germline V gene sequence: CDR1 SNHLY, CDR2 FYNNEI. With 7 bases clipped from V and 1 base from J, the junction kept 8 bases outside the gene matches. CDR3 sequence reads: CASTPREGRTDTQYF. For the CDR3, the DNA is TGTGCCAGCACTCCAAGGGAGGGCCGCACAGATACGCAGTATTTT.

The chain couples TRBV5-4 to TRBJ2-7, with D perhaps matching TRBD1 or TRBD2 (5 bases each). V lost 4 bases and J lost 1, with 18 bases in between. Germline CDR1 SGHNT, CDR2 YYREEE (reference sequence). The CDR3 totals 16 residues. CDR3 bases: TGTGCCAGCAGCGGAAAGTTTTCGGGACGGTCCTACGAGCAGTACTTC. Amino acid sequence: CASSGKFSGRSYEQYF.

This chain joins TRBV28 and TRBJ1-1; tentatively, D is TRBD1 (5 bases). CDR3 length: 13 residues. CDR1 and CDR2 from the germline V gene are MDHEN and SYDVKM. V lost 7 bases and J 1 base, leaving 10 bases between the germline ends. The CDR3 nucleotides are TGTGCCAGCATCCTCCAGGGGAACACTGAAGCTTTCTTT. Protein product: CASILQGNTEAFF.

This chain links TRBV19 with TRBJ2-7; 7 positions match TRBD2. The V and J ends lost 5 bases and 0 bases, in that order; junction bases with no gene match: 10. The CDR3 consists of 16 residues. The germline V gene encodes CDR1 LNHDA and CDR2 SQIVND (reference sequence). The CDR3: CASSPSAGGSSYEQYF. The CDR3 coding sequence is TGTGCCAGTAGTCCATCGGCCGGCGGGAGCTCCTACGAGCAGTACTTC.

The chain uses TRBV18 and TRBJ1-5; a weak D match, TRBD1 (5 bases). Trimming removed 6 bases from V and 4 bases from J, with 7 bases in between. Germline assignment: CDR1 KGHSH and CDR2 LQKENI. CDR3 size: 12 residues. CDR3 protein: CASSPGNQPQHF. The CDR3 bases are TGTGCCAGCTCCCCAGGGAATCAGCCCCAGCATTTT.